The TCR beta chain under discussion was sequenced for a study of cytomegalovirus exposure and HLA in healthy donors (dated by TCRdb to between 2016 and 2019). With regard to the full study: In an earlier analysis of some 610 of the donors, approximately 260 Gb of sequence data and 100 million or so unique TCR beta sequences from 150 million to 200 million T cells were reported. Approximately 300 gigabases of sequencing data and roughly 80 million unique TCR sequences made up an early release that covered 640 HLA-typed donors. The genetic ancestry cluster associated with self-reported Caucasian donors included 81% of the roughly 400 genotyped donors. The aim of the study was to test whether cataloging public T cell receptors could identify signatures of past pathogen exposure. Using immunosequencing, the study profiled T cell repertoires from around 670 subjects and related those repertoires to cytomegalovirus serostatus. Along with the approximately 700-subject first cohort, a separate validation cohort of over 90 different subjects was used. The study combined high-throughput TCR immunosequencing, statistical association of individual TCRs with disease status, and machine learning to predict cytomegalovirus infection status. A later analysis re-examined previously published TCR beta repertoires from roughly 720 donors and added high-resolution HLA genotyping to investigate patterns of TCR occurrence. Rather than drawing on any new phenotypic data, the later analysis identified candidate immune exposures from TCR beta sequences and the way those sequences occurred across donors. In an earlier analysis of 587 of the donors, high-throughput TCR beta sequencing was used to judge whether each TCR beta V gene segment behaved as functional or pseudogenic. Donor age, sex, ethnicity and CMV serostatus were compiled together with the repertoire data. In a later genetic analysis, genome-wide SNP genotypes for about three fifths of the roughly 670 donors were used, and that subset was treated as a discovery cohort. Every repertoire in the discovery cohort had been generated on one and the same sequencing platform. HLA typing covered class I and class II loci at four-digit resolution. Typing coverage differed by locus: A, B, C, DRB1 and DQB1 were typed in roughly 620-640 donors, DQA1 in about 500, DPA1 in nearly 610, and DPB1 in 400 to 480. Four to six DR-DQ haplotypes were handled as single units for association and clustering, since linkage in the cohort was strong. Among several hundred genotyped donors of the cohort, an average of approximately 240,000 unique TCR beta nucleotide sequences was sequenced per donor, of which about 19% were non-productive.

With regard to this clone: Its antigen is unknown.

The cohort was made up of 650 to 700 healthy bone marrow donors. At the time of sampling, all cohort members were nominally healthy, though unrecorded immune exposures were likely present. The donor tested CMV seronegative and was one of the 352 seronegative cohort members. A peripheral blood sample was provided by each donor, and peripheral blood mononuclear cells were used for TCR beta sequencing. The Qiagen DNeasy Blood Extraction Kit was used to extract genomic DNA from the blood cell samples. The library was made by the immunoSEQ multiplex PCR assay. The multiplex PCR relied on a mix of 60 forward primers for TCR Vbeta segments and 13 reverse primers for TCR Jbeta segments. The CDR3 region of rearranged TCR beta genes was amplified from genomic DNA with a multiplex PCR assay. On the Illumina HiSeq System, the amplified TCR beta libraries were sequenced as 87-base-pair reads. For the original study's pipeline: A later analysis counted approximately 84 million unique TCR beta chains across the 666 repertoires, and about 10 million of these chains were shared by at least two donors. Raw reads were error-corrected and collapsed into unique sequences with a nearest-neighbor algorithm that merged closely related sequences to remove PCR and sequencing errors. To assign V, D and J gene segments, CDR3 sequences were aligned to IMGT reference sequences. For a sequence to be retained, a match of at least six nucleotides was required to both a V gene segment and a J gene segment. Rearrangements were called productive when the CDR3 lacked stop codons and stayed in frame with V and J; all others were non-productive. CDR3 was defined by IMGT convention, running from the second conserved V-encoded cysteine to the conserved J-encoded phenylalanine. In an earlier analysis of 587 of the donors, sequences lacking an unambiguous match to a single V gene segment were excluded. An earlier analysis of several hundred of the donors called V segments functional above 56.7% productive rearrangements and segregating when the between-donor standard deviation exceeded 5%. A statistical classification framework was built to diagnose cytomegalovirus status from the catalog of TCR beta chain sequences. In a later analysis, V and J genes were assigned by comparing TCR nucleotide sequences against IMGT/GENE-DB human TR gene sequences. Using the TCRdist pipeline, a later analysis assigned CDR3 sequences along with most-parsimonious VDJ recombination scenarios. In a later analysis, each TCR beta chain was defined by its CDR3 amino acid sequence together with its V-gene family, and reads lacking a unique V-gene family were excluded. To address suspected cross-contamination and a sequencing artifact, a later analysis removed approximately 600 highly shared, low-generation-probability nucleotide sequences. A later analysis calculated a clonal expansion index for each public chain from normalized within-repertoire ranks of inferred template counts. In a later analysis, generation probabilities were computed with a VDJ recombination model fitted to out-of-frame rearrangements, and the resulting probabilities were checked against IGoR. In a later analysis, TCR-TCR, TCR-HLA and TCR-CMV co-occurrence was scored with hypergeometric tests, and a repertoire-size bias correction was applied to TCR pairs. In a later analysis, false discovery rates were estimated by permuting HLA or CMV assignments 20 times. In a later analysis, co-occurring TCRs were grouped using DBSCAN, and TCRdist sequence similarity was added for clustering within HLA-allele-positive subsets. Repertoires with fewer than 30,000 or more than 120,000 public chains were left out of co-occurrence clustering, as were about 5 repertoires with anomalous nucleotide sharing. TCRdb obtained this table from immuneACCESS and retained in-frame rearrangements with V and J assigned. These tables miss some clones; where compared with another copy, unresolved V genes account for less than half of the shortfall, and the remainder is unexplained. The DNA gave D and trimming, while V, J and clone size come from that table. This specimen's table enumerates some 120,000 clones. The ten largest make up 2% of the sample.

What the research found in general, with its limitations: A further reported finding was that TCR beta sequences accurately predicted the HLA-A and HLA-B alleles for most subjects in the first cohort. Because HLA typing was missing for some donors at each locus, association tests included only the typed subset. Assigning TCR associations to individual alleles was difficult when HLA alleles, especially DR and DQ, strongly co-occurred. A later analysis associated 15,000 or so TCR beta sequences with specific HLA alleles at a false discovery rate of 0.05. In this cohort, only TCR beta chains were sequenced, and detectable features were limited by the absence of alpha or paired-chain data. Immune exposure information for the cohort was limited to CMV serostatus. In the study, about 150 TCR beta chains were listed as associated with cytomegalovirus. Across donors, most TCR sequences were observed very rarely, whereas some public TCRs were present in many individuals. Compared with equally common non-associated chains, HLA-associated TCR beta chains in a later analysis were more clonally expanded and had lower generation probabilities. In an earlier analysis of approximately 590 of the donors, most TCR beta V segments were observed in productive rearrangements about 87% or about 30% of the time, broadly matching IMGT annotations. Because counts were too low, roughly 17 rarely observed V segments, including chromosome 9 orphons, were left out of the earlier analysis of a few hundred of the donors. Presence/absence analyses assumed roughly uniform sequencing depth across donors, an assumption that may not hold. An association between a missense DCLRE1C variant and V-gene and J-gene trimming of TCR beta chains was found in a later genetic analysis and replicated in an independent cohort. In vitro tests confirmed that a few of the cytomegalovirus-associated TCR beta chains recognize cytomegalovirus antigens. Compared with the roughly 720-donor mean, donors in an Asian-associated ancestry cluster had fewer N-insertions in productive TCRs, according to a later genetic analysis. According to a later analysis, parvovirus B19, influenza, CMV and Epstein-Barr virus appeared linked to several top co-occurrence clusters. In a later analysis, the rate of TCR association differed among HLA loci, with DRB1 alleles having the most associated TCRs and HLA-C alleles having the fewest. Correlated functional status among segregating V segments might reflect linkage disequilibrium, but an unknown experimental factor could not be ruled out. The classifier was reported to diagnose cytomegalovirus status with high specificity and sensitivity in both the original cohort and the validation cohort. A cluster of highly shared sequence variants was judged likely to represent a technical artifact of the sequencing pipeline. A later analysis found that most CMV-associated TCR beta chains appeared HLA-restricted, with HLA associations seemingly driven largely by CMV exposure. The authors suggested that the approach could potentially be generalized to other disease states and immunological phenotypes.

The clonotype comes from a woman aged 55-70 years in good health and CMV-seronegative. Material for sequencing was PBMCs.

The nucleotide sequence is TGTGCCAGCAGCACACAGGGGTCGCAAGAGACCCAGTACTTC. It specifies CASSTQGSQETQYF. Recombination connected TRBV2 to TRBJ2-5, and 7 bases in between align with TRBD1. The germline V gene yields SNHLY for CDR1 and FYNNEI for CDR2. Clipping removes 6 bases from V and 2 bases from J, with 6 as the unmatched junction base count. There are 14 amino acids in the CDR3, from cysteine to phenylalanine inclusive. Only the CDR3 region is kept as DNA, spanning 42 bases read in frame from base 1.